A selection of T cell receptor beta chains follows, all from one sample in a study of blood T cell repertoires in COVID-19. Generated by immunoSEQ multiplex PCR, the TCRdb table keeps only in-frame clones and is missing some. This sample has roughly 60,000 clones; about 80% occur once, and the top ten carry about 3.4%. Material: peripheral blood. The receptor source for this set is a man in his fifties or sixties with acute or convalescent COVID-19. CDR3s include the opening cysteine and the closing phenylalanine or tryptophan. D genes are given only for firm matches. Expanded clones are given a class, and other clones once, few, many or no size at all.

TRBD1	TRBJ2-6	few	TRBV18	CASSTGTGVSGANVLTF	TGTGCCAGCTCAACCGGGACAGGGGTCTCTGGGGCCAACGTCCTGACTTTC
NA	TRBJ1-2	once	TRBV4-2	CASSQDRGTNYGYTF	TGTGCCAGCAGCCAAGATAGGGGGACTAACTATGGCTACACCTTC
NA	TRBJ1-4	once	TRBV4-1	CASSQERQGNEKLFF	TGCGCCAGCAGCCAAGAACGTCAGGGGAACGAAAAACTGTTTTTT
NA	TRBJ1-2	NA	TRBV27	CASSGGESPLYGYTF	TGTGCCAGCAGCGGGGGAGAGAGTCCCCTCTATGGCTACACCTTC
NA	TRBJ2-1	NA	TRBV5-1	CASSSSEGSYNEQFF	TGCGCCAGCAGCTCGTCTGAGGGATCGTACAATGAGCAGTTCTTC
TRBD1	TRBJ2-3	once	TRBV5-4	CASSSRDRGTDTQYF	TGTGCCAGCAGCTCCCGGGACAGGGGCACAGATACGCAGTATTTT
TRBD1	TRBJ1-2	NA	TRBV10-3	CAISESGQLFWGYTF	TGTGCCATCAGTGAGTCGGGACAGCTCTTTTGGGGCTACACCTTC
NA	TRBJ2-5	NA	TRBV5-5	CASSLVVETGTQYF	TGTGCCAGCAGCTTGGTCGTGGAAACGGGGACCCAGTACTTC
NA	TRBJ1-2	NA	TRBV6-5	CASSRNSNYGYTF	TGTGCCAGCAGTCGAAACTCTAACTATGGCTACACCTTC
NA	TRBJ1-2	NA	TRBV9	CASSVEYRANYGYTF	TGTGCCAGCAGCGTAGAATACAGGGCTAACTATGGCTACACCTTC
NA	TRBJ2-5	NA	TRBV24-1	CATSDKGNSGETQYF	TGTGCCACCAGTGATAAGGGTAACTCGGGGGAGACCCAGTACTTC